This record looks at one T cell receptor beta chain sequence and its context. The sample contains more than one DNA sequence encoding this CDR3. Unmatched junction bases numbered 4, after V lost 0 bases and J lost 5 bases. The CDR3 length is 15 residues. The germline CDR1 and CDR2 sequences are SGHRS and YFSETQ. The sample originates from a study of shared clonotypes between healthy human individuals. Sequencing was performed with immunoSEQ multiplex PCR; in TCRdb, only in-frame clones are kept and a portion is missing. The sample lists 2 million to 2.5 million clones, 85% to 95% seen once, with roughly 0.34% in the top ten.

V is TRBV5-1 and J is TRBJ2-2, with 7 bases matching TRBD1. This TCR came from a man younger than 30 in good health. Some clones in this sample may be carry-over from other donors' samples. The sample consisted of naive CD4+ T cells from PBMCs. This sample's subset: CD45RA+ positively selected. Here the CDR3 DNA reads TGCGCCAGCAGCTTGGAAGGGGGCGGGACCGGGGAGCTGTTTTTT. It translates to CASSLEGGGTGELFF.